The 21 T cell receptor beta chains below come from one sample, sequenced in a study of blood T cell repertoires in COVID-19. Some clones are missing from TCRdb's copy, which holds only in-frame ones; the method was immunoSEQ multiplex PCR. The sample has approximately 54,000 clones; approximately 82% are singletons. Sequences were obtained from peripheral blood. These receptors were taken from a human donor in a cohort sampled during active COVID-19.

The chain carries TRBV5-1 and TRBJ1-3; D is undetermined. This CDR3 spans 16 amino acids. The V gene lost 4 bases and the J gene lost 0 bases, with 14 bases spanning the gap. The V gene's germline CDR1 is SGHRS and CDR2 YFSETQ. CDR3 bases: TGCGCCAGCAGCCCGCAGACATCGAGCTCTGGAAACACCATATATTTT. As protein: CASSPQTSSSGNTIYF.

The CDR3 loop reads CASSYTPTSGMYEQYF. CDR3 nucleotide sequence: TGTGCCAGCAGTTATACCCCAACTAGCGGGATGTACGAGCAGTACTTC. The gene calls are TRBV6-6 and TRBJ2-7; 10 bases are shared with TRBD2. The ends lost 3 bases at V and 4 bases at J; junction bases unmatched: 9. The CDR3 consists of 16 residues. Germline assignment: CDR1 MNHNY and CDR2 SVGAGI (reference sequence).

This chain connects TRBV28 to TRBJ2-5; maybe TRBD2 (6 bases). This CDR3 comprises 15 residues. Germline assignment: CDR1 MDHEN and CDR2 SYDVKM. V lost 3 bases to trimming and J lost 4 bases, with 15 bases between them. CDR3: CASSLSRPEGETQYF. The CDR3 DNA is TGTGCCAGCAGTTTGTCCAGACCGGAGGGAGAGACCCAGTACTTC. Drawing the rest from reference TRBV28 and TRBJ2-5, the complete variable domain is DVKVTQSSRYLVKRTGEKVFLECVQDMDHENMFWYRQDPGLGLRLIYFSYDVKMKEKGDIPEGYSVSREKKERFSLILESASTNQTSMYLCASSLSRPEGETQYFGPGTRLLVL.

V is TRBV30 and J is TRBJ2-1; TRBD2 matches at 10 bases. In germline, CDR1 is GTSNPN, CDR2 SVGIG (reference sequence). This CDR3 comprises 14 residues. J was trimmed by 5 bases and V by 4 bases; bases with no gene match: 5. In nucleotides, the CDR3 is TGTGCCTGGAACCCGCTAGCGGGGGACAATGAGCAGTTCTTC. Amino acids: CAWNPLAGDNEQFF.

The chain carries TRBV7-9 and TRBJ2-1; no definite D call. The CDR3 has 13 amino acids. The V end lost 5 bases, the J end lost 5 bases, and 10 bases lay between the germline ends. The germline CDR1 and CDR2 sequences are SEHNR and FQNEAQ (reference sequence). The CDR3, as DNA: TGTGCCAGCAGCCTCGACAAAGACAATGAGCAGTTCTTC. It translates to CASSLDKDNEQFF.

V gene TRBV6-6 combines with J gene TRBJ2-7, with TRBD1 matching 9 bases. With V trimmed by 4 bases and J by 3 bases, 7 bases remained unmatched. The CDR3 extends over 15 amino acids. Germline lookup yields CDR1 MNHNY and CDR2 SVGAGI (reference sequence). The CDR3 is CASSSYRGPLYEQYF. The CDR3 DNA reads as TGTGCCAGCAGTTCATACAGGGGGCCCCTCTACGAGCAGTACTTC.

The chain links TRBV9 to TRBJ2-7; 10 nucleotides line up with TRBD2. The CDR3 extends over 14 amino acids. In germline, CDR1 is SGDLS, CDR2 YYNGEE. Trimming took 4 bases from V and 4 from J; bases not matched to a gene: 5. The CDR3 loop is CASSPGTSVYEQYF. The CDR3 nucleotides are TGTGCCAGCAGCCCCGGGACTAGCGTATACGAGCAGTACTTC.

The chain joins TRBV28 to TRBJ1-5; 12 nucleotides align to TRBD1. There are 16 residues in the CDR3. In germline, CDR1 is MDHEN, CDR2 SYDVKM. With V trimmed by 6 bases and J by 6 bases, 9 bases remained unmatched. CDR3 region: CASRTGTGGAGQPQHF. The CDR3 DNA is TGTGCCAGCAGAACAGGGACAGGGGGCGCAGGTCAGCCCCAGCATTTT.

The chain carries TRBV2 and TRBJ1-2, with 7 bases lining up with TRBD1. The V gene end was trimmed by 3 bases and the J gene end by 3 bases; junction bases not matched to a gene: 1. Germline V gene lookup returns CDR1 SNHLY and CDR2 FYNNEI. This CDR3 contains 13 residues. CDR3 amino acids: CASSDRGYYGYTF. For the CDR3, the DNA is TGTGCCAGCAGTGACAGGGGGTACTATGGCTACACCTTC.

The rearrangement joins TRBV27 to TRBJ2-7; perhaps TRBD2 as D (5 bases). This CDR3 has 15 amino acids. Between the trimmed V and J ends, which lost 6 bases and 5 bases, there was a span of 20 bases. Looked up from germline, CDR1 is MNHEY and CDR2 is SMNVEV (reference sequence). The CDR3 spells CASSGEKASRNEQYF. The CDR3 bases are TGTGCCAGCAGCGGAGAAAAGGCTAGCAGGAACGAGCAGTACTTC.

A remark on this clone: The sample has other DNA sequences that encode this CDR3 too. The chain combines TRBV5-1 with TRBJ2-7; TRBD1 might be the D (6 bases). This CDR3 has 13 amino acids. Germline V gives CDR1 SGHRS, CDR2 YFSETQ. With 3 bases removed from V and 4 bases from J, the gap between germline ends came to 11 bases. CDR3 sequence: CASSWGTGYEQYF. CDR3 nucleotide sequence: TGCGCCAGCAGCTGGGGAACAGGGTACGAGCAGTACTTC.

This chain links TRBV6-6 with TRBJ1-2, with 7 bases identical to TRBD1. Germline V gene sequence: CDR1 MNHNY, CDR2 SVGAGI (reference sequence). J gave up 7 bases and V 6 bases, and 11 bases lay outside the gene matches. The CDR3 extends over 14 amino acids. The CDR3 DNA sequence: TGTGCCAGCAGCGCAGAGACAGGGTCGGGTGGCTACACCTTC. This gives the protein CASSAETGSGGYTF.

The V gene is TRBV6-5, the J gene TRBJ2-7, with D uncertain. Germline V gene lookup returns CDR1 MNHEY and CDR2 SVGAGI. V lost 0 bases and J lost 2, with 11 bases in between. The CDR3 length is 15 residues. The CDR3: CASSYSAAYPYEQYF. DNA for the CDR3: TGTGCCAGCAGTTACTCAGCAGCGTACCCCTACGAGCAGTACTTC.

The chain is built from TRBV7-8 and TRBJ1-5, with D unclear. This CDR3 is 14 amino acids long. Germline V gene data show CDR1 as SGHVS and CDR2 as FQNEAQ. The V end lost 4 bases, the J end lost 3 bases, and 10 bases lay between the germline ends. CDR3 protein: CASSSRRFNQPQHF. CDR3 nucleotides: TGTGCCAGCAGCTCGCGCCGATTCAATCAGCCCCAGCATTTT. The variable domain in full, completed from reference TRBV7-8 and TRBJ1-5, reads GAGVSQSPRYKVAKRGQDVALRCDPISGHVSLFWYQQALGQGPEFLTYFQNEAQLDKSGLPSDRFFAERPEGSVSTLKIQRTQQEDSAVYLCASSSRRFNQPQHFGDGTRLSIL.

The chain carries TRBV7-9 and TRBJ1-5; D possibly corresponds to TRBD1 (5 bases). With 4 bases removed from V and 7 bases from J, the gap between germline ends came to 14 bases. Germline CDR1 SEHNR, CDR2 FQNEAQ (reference sequence). CDR3 size: 14 residues. Here the CDR3 reads CASSSSGQGQPQHF. The DNA of the CDR3 is TGTGCCAGCAGCTCATCAGGGCAGGGCCAGCCCCAGCATTTT.

The chain employs TRBV6-5 and TRBJ1-1; 7 positions match TRBD1. This CDR3 region has 13 residues. Germline V gives CDR1 MNHEY, CDR2 SVGAGI. J lost 1 base, V lost 8 bases, and 4 bases had no gene match. Here the CDR3 reads CASCRDRNTEAFF. The DNA of the CDR3 is TGTGCCAGCTGCCGGGACAGGAACACTGAAGCTTTCTTT.

This clone appeared a few times. The chain joins TRBV5-1 to TRBJ2-1, with TRBD1 identical over 8 bases. The V and J ends lost 7 bases and 2 bases, in that order; junction bases with no gene match: 8. This CDR3 spans 15 amino acids. In germline, CDR1 is SGHRS, CDR2 YFSETQ. The CDR3 loop reads CASGGRQGTYNEQFF. CDR3 nucleotide sequence: TGCGCCAGCGGCGGAAGACAGGGGACCTACAATGAGCAGTTCTTC.

The rearrangement joins TRBV5-1 to TRBJ1-1; TRBD1 matches at 7 bases. The CDR3 has 16 residues. With V trimmed by 0 bases and J by 0 bases, 5 bases remained unmatched. In germline, CDR1 is SGHRS, CDR2 YFSETQ. The CDR3 coding sequence is TGCGCCAGCAGCTTGGAGGGGGCAGAGGTGAACACTGAAGCTTTCTTT. Translating gives CASSLEGAEVNTEAFF.

This clone was recorded a few times. This sequence joins TRBV5-1 and TRBJ2-2, with TRBD2 as a possible D gene (6 bases). The CDR3 contains 12 residues. V was shortened by 5 bases and J by 6 bases, with 8 bases between the two germline ends. CDR1 is SGHRS and CDR2 is YFSETQ in the germline V gene. CDR3 in DNA: TGCGCCAGCAGGGAGGGACCCGGGGAGCTGTTTTTT. Translation: CASREGPGELFF.

V gene TRBV15 combines with J gene TRBJ1-1, with 9 bases fitting TRBD1. The V segment lost 5 bases and the J segment 0 bases; nucleotides outside the gene matches: 10. The CDR3 loop spans 17 amino acids. CDR1 is LNHNV and CDR2 is YYDKDF in the germline V gene (reference sequence). Written as DNA, the CDR3 is TGTGCCACCAGCGGGGGCCCGGGACAGGGTATGAACACTGAAGCTTTCTTT. Its protein is CATSGGPGQGMNTEAFF.

The chain's CDR3 is CAWIKGNYGYTF. The CDR3 nucleotides are TGTGCCTGGATAAAGGGGAACTATGGCTACACCTTC. The rearrangement links TRBV30 to TRBJ1-2, with a tentative D call TRBD1 (5 bases). The germline V gene has CDR1 GTSNPN and CDR2 SVGIG (reference sequence). The CDR3 runs 12 residues. Trimming stripped 4 bases from V and 2 bases from J, with 8 bases between.